A selection of T cell receptor beta chains follows, all from one sample in a study of technical replicates of blood from a handful of donors. Data came from immunoSEQ multiplex PCR; TCRdb stores just in-frame clones and leaves some out. Found here are fewer than 85,000 clones, 85% to 95% of them singletons; the top ten hold approximately 4.4%. The material sequenced was PBMCs. These receptors all come from a human donor in good health. Some clones in this sample may be carry-over from other donors' samples. Both conserved end residues are part of each CDR3. A D gene is named only where the DNA matches it firmly. Rows give clone size only sometimes, using once, few, many, or a class for an expanded clone.

NA	NA	TRBV7-9	TRBJ2-7	TGTGCCAGCAGCCCCAGGCAGGCCTACGAGCAGTACTTC	CASSPRQAYEQYF
TRBD2	NA	TRBV7-9	TRBJ2-7	TGTGCCAGCAGTCGCGGACTAGCGGGGGCCCGCTCCTACGAGCAGTACTTC	CASSRGLAGARSYEQYF
TRBD2	NA	TRBV27	TRBJ2-5	TGTGCCAGCAGTTTATCATCGGGGGGTGGGCTCCGGGGGGAGACCCAGTACTTC	CASSLSSGGGLRGETQYF
TRBD1	NA	TRBV30	TRBJ1-6	TGTGCCTGGACCGCCGGGACAGTGAATTCACCCCTCCACTTT	CAWTAGTVNSPLHF
NA	NA	TRBV19	TRBJ1-2	TGTGCCATCACATGGGGTGGCAGCGGGGCTGGCGGCTACACCTTC	CAITWGGSGAGGYTF
NA	NA	TRBV4-2	TRBJ1-5	TGTGCCAGCACTCAGGGTTATAGCAATCAGCCCCAGCATTTT	CASTQGYSNQPQHF
TRBD2	NA	TRBV6-5	TRBJ2-5	TGTGCCAGCAGTTACTTCGGCGGGGGGGCCTCAGGGACCCAGTACTTC	CASSYFGGGASGTQYF
TRBD1	once	TRBV6-1	TRBJ2-7	TGTGCCAGCAGCGGGGACAGGGGCCTATACGAGCAGTACTTC	CASSGDRGLYEQYF
TRBD1	NA	TRBV19	TRBJ1-5	TGTGCCAGTAGTGGACAGGGGCTCAATCAGCCCCAGCATTTT	CASSGQGLNQPQHF
TRBD1	NA	TRBV7-9	TRBJ1-1	TGTGCCAGCAGCTTTACAGGGGGCACTGAAGCTTTCTTT	CASSFTGGTEAFF
NA	NA	TRBV6-5	TRBJ2-3	TGTGCCAGTTCCCTAGGGGGAACAGATACGCAGTATTTT	CASSLGGTDTQYF
TRBD1	NA	TRBV5-1	TRBJ2-3	TGCGCCAGCAGCTCCCGGGACAGGAGGTTAGATACGCAGTATTTT	CASSSRDRRLDTQYF
NA	NA	TRBV4-2	TRBJ1-1	TGTGCCAGCAGCCAAGTGGGTGGATTTGGGGGGGACACTGAAGCTTTCTTT	CASSQVGGFGGDTEAFF
TRBD2	once	TRBV9	TRBJ2-2	TGTGCCAGCAGCGTAGCTACGGGAGGTAGCGGGAGTCGGACCGGGGAGCTGTTTTTT	CASSVATGGSGSRTGELFF
TRBD2	NA	TRBV7-2	TRBJ2-5	TGTGCCAGCAGCCATATGGGCGGGAGGGCCCTGGGGGAGACCCAGTACTTC	CASSHMGGRALGETQYF
TRBD2	NA	TRBV10-3	TRBJ2-3	TGTGCCACCGATGACGGGACTAGCGGGACCATAACGAGCACAGATACGCAGTATTTT	CATDDGTSGTITSTDTQYF
NA	NA	TRBV7-3	TRBJ1-6	TGTGCCAGCAGCGTCCACTTGAAATCACCCCTCCACTTT	CASSVHLKSPLHF